These T cell receptor beta chains were read from a single sample in a study of technical replicates of blood from a few donors. Produced via immunoSEQ multiplex PCR; TCRdb's table is partial and in-frame only. This sample carries roughly 80,000 clones, around 93% of them seen once, and the ten largest clones take roughly 0.25%. The sample comprised T cells isolated from PBMCs. The receptors derive from a human donor in good health. CDR3s include the opening cysteine and the closing phenylalanine or tryptophan. A D gene is named only where the DNA matches it firmly. Clone size, where shown, is once, few, many, or a class for clones that have expanded.

.,TRBV2,.,TRBJ1-2,CASSSLGGENGYTF,TGTGCCAGCTCGAGTCTGGGTGGAGAGAATGGCTACACCTTC
TRBD2,TRBV11-1,.,TRBJ2-1,CASSGRRGGINEQFF,TGTGCCAGCAGTGGGAGGCGGGGGGGCATAAATGAGCAGTTCTTC
TRBD2,TRBV7-9,.,TRBJ2-2,CASSSATSGGVLGPGELFF,TGTGCCAGCAGCTCCGCGACTAGCGGGGGCGTACTTGGACCCGGGGAGCTGTTTTTT
.,TRBV23-1,.,TRBJ2-7,CASSQWTDYSYEQYF,TGCGCCAGCAGTCAATGGACGGACTACTCCTACGAGCAGTACTTC
TRBD1,TRBV18,.,TRBJ1-1,CASSQGQANTEAFF,TGTGCCAGCTCACAGGGACAGGCGAACACTGAAGCTTTCTTT
.,TRBV28,.,TRBJ1-5,CASLQGGSNQPQHF,TGTGCCAGCTTACAAGGAGGTAGCAATCAGCCCCAGCATTTT
TRBD1,TRBV5-1,.,TRBJ1-3,CASSWTGPSRDTIYF,TGCGCCAGCAGCTGGACAGGACCCAGTCGGGACACCATATATTTT
TRBD2,TRBV28,.,TRBJ2-7,CASSFSYSLAGQAYEQYF,TGTGCCAGCAGTTTTTCTTACAGTCTAGCGGGGCAGGCCTACGAGCAGTACTTC
TRBD2,TRBV11-3,.,TRBJ2-1,CASREPGGKQFF,TGTGCCAGCAGGGAACCCGGGGGGAAGCAGTTCTTC
TRBD1,TRBV11-2,.,TRBJ2-5,CASSATGQGSSQYF,TGTGCCAGCAGCGCAACCGGACAGGGTTCGTCCCAGTACTTC
.,TRBV4-1,.,TRBJ1-5,CASSQGRASNQPQHF,TGCGCCAGCAGCCAAGGAAGAGCTAGCAATCAGCCCCAGCATTTT
TRBD1,TRBV7-9,.,TRBJ2-1,CASSPIARRDRDNEQFF,TGTGCCAGCAGCCCAATCGCACGCCGGGACAGGGACAATGAGCAGTTCTTC
.,TRBV5-4,.,TRBJ2-6,CATRPSGANVLTF,TGTGCCACCCGTCCCTCTGGGGCCAACGTCCTGACTTTC
TRBD1,TRBV11-2,.,TRBJ1-4,CASSKQGGDEKLFF,TGTGCCAGCAGTAAACAGGGGGGGGATGAAAAACTGTTTTTT
.,TRBV2,.,TRBJ1-5,CASSLFNQPQHF,TGTGCCAGCTCCCTATTTAATCAGCCCCAGCATTTT
.,TRBV11-2,once,TRBJ1-5,CASSLGGRGSGQPQHF,TGTGCCAGCAGCTTAGGTGGCCGGGGTTCGGGTCAGCCCCAGCATTTT
TRBD2,TRBV10-3,.,TRBJ2-5,CAISFGGGETRETQYF,TGTGCCATCAGTTTTGGGGGAGGGGAGACTCGGGAGACCCAGTACTTC
TRBD1,TRBV11-2,.,TRBJ2-7,CASSLRGLRDRTYEQYF,TGTGCCAGCAGCTTGAGGGGCCTCCGGGACAGGACCTACGAGCAGTACTTC
.,TRBV10-1,.,TRBJ1-1,CASSDQGTNTEAFF,TGCGCCAGCAGTGACCAGGGAACCAACACTGAAGCTTTCTTT
TRBD1,TRBV6-1,.,TRBJ2-5,CASRILQGAGETQYF,TGTGCCAGCAGAATTTTACAGGGGGCAGGGGAGACCCAGTACTTC
TRBD1,TRBV28,.,TRBJ2-7,CASRDRGRYEQYF,TGTGCCAGCAGGGACAGGGGACGCTACGAGCAGTACTTC
.,TRBV5-1,.,TRBJ1-2,CASSLSLGQGMSYTF,TGCGCCAGCAGCTTGTCTTTAGGTCAGGGGATGAGCTACACCTTC